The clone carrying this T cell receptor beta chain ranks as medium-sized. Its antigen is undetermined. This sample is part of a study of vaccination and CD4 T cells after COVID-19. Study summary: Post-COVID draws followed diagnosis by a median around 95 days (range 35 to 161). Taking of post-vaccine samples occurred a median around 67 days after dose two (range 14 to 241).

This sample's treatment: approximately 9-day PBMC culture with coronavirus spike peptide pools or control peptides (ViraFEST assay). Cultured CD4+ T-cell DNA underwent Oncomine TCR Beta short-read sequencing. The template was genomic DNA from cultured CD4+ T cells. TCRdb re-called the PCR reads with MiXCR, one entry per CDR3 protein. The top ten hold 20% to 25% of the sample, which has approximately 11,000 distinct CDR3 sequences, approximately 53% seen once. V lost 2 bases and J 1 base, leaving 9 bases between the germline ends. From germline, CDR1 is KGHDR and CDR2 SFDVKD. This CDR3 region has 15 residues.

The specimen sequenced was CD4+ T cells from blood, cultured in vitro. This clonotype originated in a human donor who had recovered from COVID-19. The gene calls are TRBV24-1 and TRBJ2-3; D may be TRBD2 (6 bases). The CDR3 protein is CATSDSGVGTDTQYF. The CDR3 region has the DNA TGTGCCACCAGTGATTCGGGAGTGGGCACAGATACGCAGTATTTT.